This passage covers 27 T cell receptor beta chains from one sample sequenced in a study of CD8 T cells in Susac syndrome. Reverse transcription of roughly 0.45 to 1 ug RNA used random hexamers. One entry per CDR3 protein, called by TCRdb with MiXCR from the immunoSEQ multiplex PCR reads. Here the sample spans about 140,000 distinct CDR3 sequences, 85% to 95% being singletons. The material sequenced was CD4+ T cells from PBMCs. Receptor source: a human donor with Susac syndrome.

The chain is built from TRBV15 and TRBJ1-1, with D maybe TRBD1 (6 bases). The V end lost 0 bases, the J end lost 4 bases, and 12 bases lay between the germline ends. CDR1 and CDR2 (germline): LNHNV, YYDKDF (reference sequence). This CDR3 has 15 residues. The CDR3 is CATSREGTRVTEAFF. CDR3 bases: TGTGCCACCAGCAGAGAGGGGACACGCGTCACTGAAGCTTTCTTT.

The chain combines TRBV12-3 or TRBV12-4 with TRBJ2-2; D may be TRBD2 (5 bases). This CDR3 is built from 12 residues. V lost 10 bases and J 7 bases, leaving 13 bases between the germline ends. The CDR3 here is CATHAGVGELFF. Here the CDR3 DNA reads TGTGCCACCCATGCCGGGGTCGGGGAGCTGTTTTTT.

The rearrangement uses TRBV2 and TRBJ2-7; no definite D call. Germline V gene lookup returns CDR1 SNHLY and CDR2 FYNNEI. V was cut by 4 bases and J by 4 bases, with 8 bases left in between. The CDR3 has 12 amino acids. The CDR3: CASSVYGYEQYF. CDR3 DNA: TGTGCCAGCAGTGTCTACGGGTACGAGCAGTACTTC. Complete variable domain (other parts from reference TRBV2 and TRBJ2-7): EPEVTQTPSHQVTQMGQEVILRCVPISNHLYFYWYRQILGQKVEFLVSFYNNEISEKSEIFDDQFSVERPDGSNFTLKIRSTKLEDSAMYFCASSVYGYEQYFGPGTRLTVT.

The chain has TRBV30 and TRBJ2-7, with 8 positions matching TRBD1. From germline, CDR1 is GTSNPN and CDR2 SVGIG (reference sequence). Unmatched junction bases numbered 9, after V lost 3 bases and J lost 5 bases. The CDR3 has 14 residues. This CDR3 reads CAWSRGQENDEQYF. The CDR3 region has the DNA TGTGCCTGGAGCCGGGGACAGGAAAACGACGAGCAGTACTTC. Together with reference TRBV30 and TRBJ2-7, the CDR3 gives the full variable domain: SQTIHQWPATLVQPVGSPLSLECTVEGTSNPNLYWYRQAAGRGLQLLFYSVGIGQISSEVPQNLSASRPQDRQFILSSKKLLLSDSGFYLCAWSRGQENDEQYFGPGTRLTVT.

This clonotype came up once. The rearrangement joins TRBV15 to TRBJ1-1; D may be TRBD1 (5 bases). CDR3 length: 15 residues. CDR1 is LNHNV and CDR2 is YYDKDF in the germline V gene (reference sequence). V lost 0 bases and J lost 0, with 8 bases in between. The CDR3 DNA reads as TGTGCCACCAGCAGAGATAAGGGGCTGAACACTGAAGCTTTCTTT. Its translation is CATSRDKGLNTEAFF.

The CDR3 loop is CATSRDAGGPETQYF. The DNA for the CDR3 is TGTGCCACCAGCAGAGATGCGGGAGGGCCGGAGACCCAGTACTTC. The rearrangement uses TRBV15 and TRBJ2-5; 9 bases are a match to TRBD2. Germline trimming cut 0 bases from V and 5 bases from J; bases unmatched to any gene: 4. Germline V CDR1 and CDR2: LNHNV, YYDKDF (reference sequence). The CDR3 loop spans 15 amino acids.

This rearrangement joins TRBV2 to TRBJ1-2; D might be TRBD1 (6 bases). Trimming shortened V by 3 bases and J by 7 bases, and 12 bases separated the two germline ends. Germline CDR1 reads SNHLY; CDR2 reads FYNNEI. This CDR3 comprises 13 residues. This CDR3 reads CASSENRESGYTF. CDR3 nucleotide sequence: TGTGCCAGCAGTGAGAACAGGGAGTCTGGCTACACCTTC.

The CDR3 protein is CASSTGTSGVTDTQYF. DNA of the CDR3: TGTGCCAGCAGCACGGGGACTAGCGGGGTCACAGATACGCAGTATTTT. The chain joins TRBV7-3 to TRBJ2-3; 13 nucleotides line up with TRBD2. The V and J ends lost 5 bases and 2 bases, in that order; junction bases with no gene match: 4. The germline gives CDR1 SGHTA, CDR2 FQGTGA. The CDR3 extends over 16 amino acids.

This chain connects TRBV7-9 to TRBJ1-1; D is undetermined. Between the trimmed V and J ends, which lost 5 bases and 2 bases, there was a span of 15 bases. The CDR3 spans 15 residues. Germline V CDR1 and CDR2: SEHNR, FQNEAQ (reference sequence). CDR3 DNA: TGTGCCAGCAGCCCATTTTTATCGCAAAACACTGAAGCTTTCTTT. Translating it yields CASSPFLSQNTEAFF.

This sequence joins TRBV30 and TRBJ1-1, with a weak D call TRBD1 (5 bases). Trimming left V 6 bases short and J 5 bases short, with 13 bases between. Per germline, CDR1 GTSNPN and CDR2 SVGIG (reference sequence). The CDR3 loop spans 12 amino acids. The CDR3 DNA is TGTGCCTGCAGAGCTCGGGGGACTGAAGCTTTCTTT. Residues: CACRARGTEAFF.

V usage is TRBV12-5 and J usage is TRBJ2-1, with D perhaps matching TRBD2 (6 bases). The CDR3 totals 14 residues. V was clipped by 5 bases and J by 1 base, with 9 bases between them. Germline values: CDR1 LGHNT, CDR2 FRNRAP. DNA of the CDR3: TGTGCTAGTGGTGGGGACTTGTCCTACAATGAGCAGTTCTTC. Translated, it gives CASGGDLSYNEQFF. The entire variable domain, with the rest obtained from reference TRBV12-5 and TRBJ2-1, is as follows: DARVTQTPRHKVTEMGQEVTMRCQPILGHNTVFWYRQTMMQGLELLAYFRNRAPLDDSGMPKDRFSAEMPDATLATLKIQPSEPRDSAVYFCASGGDLSYNEQFFGPGTRLTVL.

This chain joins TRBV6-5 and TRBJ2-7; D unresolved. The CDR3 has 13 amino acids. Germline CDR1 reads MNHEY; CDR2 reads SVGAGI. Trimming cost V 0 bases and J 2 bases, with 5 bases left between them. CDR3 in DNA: TGTGCCAGCAGTTACTCGCTGGCCTACGAGCAGTACTTC. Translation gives CASSYSLAYEQYF.

CDR3 amino acids: CAGTTSGSYEQYF. DNA of the CDR3: TGTGCCGGAACCACTAGCGGCTCCTACGAGCAGTACTTC. The chain carries TRBV30 and TRBJ2-7; 8 bases align to TRBD2. CDR1 is GTSNPN and CDR2 is SVGIG in the germline V gene (reference sequence). With V trimmed by 8 bases and J by 0 bases, 6 bases remained unmatched. This CDR3 spans 13 amino acids. The whole variable domain, filled in from reference TRBV30 and TRBJ2-7, reads SQTIHQWPATLVQPVGSPLSLECTVEGTSNPNLYWYRQAAGRGLQLLFYSVGIGQISSEVPQNLSASRPQDRQFILSSKKLLLSDSGFYLCAGTTSGSYEQYFGPGTRLTVT.

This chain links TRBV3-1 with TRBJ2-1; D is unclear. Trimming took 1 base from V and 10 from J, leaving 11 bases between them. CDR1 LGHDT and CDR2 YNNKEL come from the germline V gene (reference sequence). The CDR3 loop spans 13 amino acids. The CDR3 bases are TGTGCCAGCAGCCAAGCTTGGGTAGCCGAGCAGTTCTTC. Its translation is CASSQAWVAEQFF.

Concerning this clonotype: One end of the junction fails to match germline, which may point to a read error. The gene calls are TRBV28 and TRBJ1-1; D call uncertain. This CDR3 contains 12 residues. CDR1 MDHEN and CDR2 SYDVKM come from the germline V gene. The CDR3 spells CASRLQRTEVFF. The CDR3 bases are TGTGCCAGCAGGCTACAGAGGACTGAAGTTTTCTTT.

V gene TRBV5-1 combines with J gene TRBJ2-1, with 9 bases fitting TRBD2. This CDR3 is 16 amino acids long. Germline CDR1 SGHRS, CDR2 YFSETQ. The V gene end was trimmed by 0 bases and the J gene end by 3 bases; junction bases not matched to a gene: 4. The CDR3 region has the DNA TGCGCCAGCAGCTTGGAAGCGGGGGGCAGCTACAATGAGCAGTTCTTC. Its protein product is CASSLEAGGSYNEQFF. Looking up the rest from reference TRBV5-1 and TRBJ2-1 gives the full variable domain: KAGVTQTPRYLIKTRGQQVTLSCSPISGHRSVSWYQQTPGQGLQFLFEYFSETQRNKGNFPGRFSGRQFSNSRSEMNVSTLELGDSALYLCASSLEAGGSYNEQFFGPGTRLTVL.

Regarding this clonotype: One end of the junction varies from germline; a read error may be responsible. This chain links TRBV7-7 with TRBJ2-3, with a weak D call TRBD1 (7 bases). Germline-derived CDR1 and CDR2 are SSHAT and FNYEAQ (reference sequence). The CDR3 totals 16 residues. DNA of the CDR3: TGTGCTAGCAGCCCGCAACAGGGGAGGTACACAGATACGCAGTATTTT. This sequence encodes CASSPQQGRYTDTQYF.

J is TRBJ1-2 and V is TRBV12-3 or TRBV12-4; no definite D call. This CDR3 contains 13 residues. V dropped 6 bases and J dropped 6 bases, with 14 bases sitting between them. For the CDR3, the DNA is TGTGCCAGCAGCGGACGGGTCCTAGATGGCTACACCTTC. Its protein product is CASSGRVLDGYTF.

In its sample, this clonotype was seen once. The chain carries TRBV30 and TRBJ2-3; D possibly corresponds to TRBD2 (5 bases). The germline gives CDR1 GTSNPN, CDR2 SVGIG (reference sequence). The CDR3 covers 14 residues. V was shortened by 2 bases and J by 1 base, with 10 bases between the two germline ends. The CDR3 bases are TGTGCCTGGAGTTTGGACTGGCGCACAGATACGCAGTATTTT. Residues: CAWSLDWRTDTQYF.

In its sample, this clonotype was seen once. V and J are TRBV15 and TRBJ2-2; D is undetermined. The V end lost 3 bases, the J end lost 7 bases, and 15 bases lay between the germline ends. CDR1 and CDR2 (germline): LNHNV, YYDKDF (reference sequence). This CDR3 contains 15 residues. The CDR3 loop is CATSSPATGDGELFF. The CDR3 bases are TGTGCCACCAGCAGCCCGGCGACCGGTGACGGGGAGCTGTTTTTT. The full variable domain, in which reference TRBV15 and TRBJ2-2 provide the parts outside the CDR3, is DAMVIQNPRYQVTQFGKPVTLSCSQTLNHNVMYWYQQKSSQAPKLLFHYYDKDFNNEADTPDNFQSRRPNTSFCFLDIRSPGLGDTAMYLCATSSPATGDGELFFGEGSRLTVL.

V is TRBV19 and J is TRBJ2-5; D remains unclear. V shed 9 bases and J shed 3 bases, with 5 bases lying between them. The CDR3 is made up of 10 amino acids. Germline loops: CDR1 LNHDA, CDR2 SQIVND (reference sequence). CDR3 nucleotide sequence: TGTGCCAGGGAAGAAGAGACCCAGTACTTC. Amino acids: CAREEETQYF.

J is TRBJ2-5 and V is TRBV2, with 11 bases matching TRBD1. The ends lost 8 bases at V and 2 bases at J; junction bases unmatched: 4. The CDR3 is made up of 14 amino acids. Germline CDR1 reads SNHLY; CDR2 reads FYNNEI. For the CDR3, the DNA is TGTGCCAGCTCCGGGACAGGGGGGCAAGAGACCCAGTACTTC. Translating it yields CASSGTGGQETQYF.

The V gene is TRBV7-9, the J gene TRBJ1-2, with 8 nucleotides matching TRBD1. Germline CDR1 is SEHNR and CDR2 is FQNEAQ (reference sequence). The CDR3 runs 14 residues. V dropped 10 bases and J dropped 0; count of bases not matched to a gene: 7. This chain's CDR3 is CAMTMTGANYGYTF. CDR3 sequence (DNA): TGTGCCATGACGATGACAGGGGCTAACTATGGCTACACCTTC.

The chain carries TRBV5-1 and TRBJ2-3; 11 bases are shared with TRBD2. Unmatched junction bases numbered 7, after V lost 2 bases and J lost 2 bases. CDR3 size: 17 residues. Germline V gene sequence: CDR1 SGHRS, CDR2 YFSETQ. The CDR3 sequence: CASSFTLAGGSTDTQYF. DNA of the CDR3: TGCGCCAGCAGCTTCACGCTAGCGGGAGGATCCACAGATACGCAGTATTTT.

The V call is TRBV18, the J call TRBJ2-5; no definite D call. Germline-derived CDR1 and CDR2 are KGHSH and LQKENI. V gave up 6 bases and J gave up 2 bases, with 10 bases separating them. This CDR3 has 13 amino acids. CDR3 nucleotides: TGTGCCAGCTCTTCAGGCTATCAAGAGACCCAGTACTTC. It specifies CASSSGYQETQYF. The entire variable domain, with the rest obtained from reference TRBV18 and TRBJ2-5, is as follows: NAGVMQNPRHLVRRRGQEARLRCSPMKGHSHVYWYRQLPEEGLKFMVYLQKENIIDESGMPKERFSAEFPKEGPSILRIQQVVRGDSAAYFCASSSGYQETQYFGPGTRLLVL.

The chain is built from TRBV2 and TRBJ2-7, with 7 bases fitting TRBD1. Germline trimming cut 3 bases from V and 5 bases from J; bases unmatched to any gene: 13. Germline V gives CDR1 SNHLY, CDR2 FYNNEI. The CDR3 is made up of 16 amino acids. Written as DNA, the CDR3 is TGTGCCAGCAGTGACTTAGGTTGGCAGGGGGACAACGAGCAGTACTTC. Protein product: CASSDLGWQGDNEQYF.

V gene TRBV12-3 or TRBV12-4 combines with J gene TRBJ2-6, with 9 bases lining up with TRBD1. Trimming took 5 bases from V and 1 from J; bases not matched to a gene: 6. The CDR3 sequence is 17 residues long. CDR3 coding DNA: TGTGCCAGCAGTACCGGGACAGGGAGATCTGGGGCCAACGTCCTGACTTTC. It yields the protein CASSTGTGRSGANVLTF.